This record concerns one T cell receptor beta chain sequence. The target antigen is unknown. The CDR3 is 14 amino acids. Germline V gene data show CDR1 as LGHDT and CDR2 as YNNKEL (reference sequence). With 3 bases removed from V and 0 bases from J, the gap between germline ends came to 7 bases. The data derive from a study of T cell responses to AZD1222 COVID-19 vaccine. Sequencing used immunoSEQ multiplex PCR; TCRdb keeps in-frame clones, though not all of them. The profile shows some 120,000 clones, approximately 85% of them singletons. Whole-study findings and limits: Spike-specific TCR breadth rose after two AZD1222 doses, and depth rose as well. Clonal diversity was possibly underestimated; the donors were predominantly white British and more often female.

Specimen: peripheral blood, collected on day 0 of MenACWY control vaccination. V gene TRBV3-1 (or the pseudogene TRBV3-2) combines with J gene TRBJ2-3; D is unclear. The TCR comes from an adult in good health. CDR3 nucleotides: TGTGCCAGCAGCCATGGTAGGAGCACAGATACGCAGTATTTT. Translation gives CASSHGRSTDTQYF.